This TCR beta chain was sequenced in a study of CD8 T cells in Susac syndrome (dated by TCRdb to between 2018 and 2021). A note on the overall study: Of the Susac syndrome patients who were sequenced, roughly 6 had clinically active disease and roughly eight were in clinical remission. Repertoire sequencing was used to test whether CD8+ T cell activation and differentiation in Susac syndrome was antigen driven. At the time of blood withdrawal, Susac syndrome patients were either therapy-naive, taking corticosteroids (with some also receiving IVIg), or on IVIg alone. Overall study results and their limits: The number of individuals in the TCR sequencing and HLA analysis was recognized as being relatively small. In the CD4+ T cell repertoire of Susac syndrome patients, clonal expansion was not detected.

A word on this clonotype: Its antigen is not yet known. No much larger clonotype is one base removed from it; base qualities were not supplied.

RNA was extracted using the RNeasy kit, and about 0.5 to 1 ug of the RNA was reverse transcribed with random hexamers. TCR beta CDR3 regions were amplified with the immunoSEQ multiplex PCR assay covering 54 Vbeta and 13 Jbeta segments. Bias from PCR amplification was corrected by using a synthetic template baseline for primer optimization and for computational correction. The study's processing was this. Reads were annotated to V, D and J genes according to IMGT and were analyzed with immunoSEQ Analyzer, with only productive sequences retained. Clonality was computed as one minus Shannon entropy normalized by log2 of the number of productive unique sequences. Public and private clones were assessed among the 100 most prevalent clones of each patient and control. Clones were defined as Susac-specific if absent from the healthy and MS cohorts, from approximately 1,100 published viral clones and from other ImmuneACCESS disease sequences. TCRdb trimmed public reads at Q25 via fastp, called clones via MiXCR and kept in-frame beta chains. Each CDR3 protein gets just one entry, which takes the most common genes and DNA from the rows behind it. TCRdb, not the authors, supplied the V and J calls. The sample table records around 71,000 distinct CDR3 sequences; roughly 93% of these occur just once. The ten most abundant clones make up approximately 0.15% of the sample.

Based on the germline V gene, the CDR1 and CDR2 sequences are LGHNA and YSLEER. From the cysteine through the phenylalanine, the CDR3 covers 14 amino acids. The entry retains the CDR3 DNA only, 42 bases that are in frame from base 1. V was cut back by 0 bases and J by 4 bases, leaving a gap of 7 bases between them. Peripheral blood CD8+ and CD4+ T cells from healthy donors, Susac syndrome patients and multiple sclerosis patients were profiled using high-throughput TCR beta sequencing. Recently defined diagnostic criteria for definite or probable disease were met by the Susac syndrome patients. Bulk CD8+ and CD4+ T cells were purified magnetically by negative isolation, whereas CD8+ TEMRA cells were enriched by FACS. Blood was collected in EDTA tubes and processed within 24 hours, with PBMCs isolated through density gradient centrifugation. PBMCs intended for TCR sequencing were cryopreserved in liquid nitrogen and thawed later in a water bath at 37 degrees C. The sorted or isolated CD4+, CD8+ and CD8+ TEMRA cells had a purity of 90% or higher.

The chain is encoded by TRBV4-3 joined to TRBJ2-1, with no confident D gene call. The sequencing sample was made of CD4+ T cells from PBMCs. This receptor was taken from a human donor with Susac syndrome. DNA sequence: TGCGCCAGCAGCCAAGATATCTCTTACAATGAGCAGTTCTTC. It encodes CASSQDISYNEQFF.